Listed below are T cell receptor beta chains from one sample, sequenced in a study of neurological immune-mediated disorders. Each CDR3 protein is one row after TCRdb ran MiXCR on the 5' RACE reads. The table has about 50,000 distinct CDR3 sequences, approximately 15% seen once; the top ten hold 4% to 5.5%. The material sequenced was PBMCs. Source of these receptors: a man aged 55 to 69 in good health. Each CDR3 is given without its conserved first and last residue. Fields, in order: V gene, CDR3 length, CDR3 protein.

TRBV27,14,ASSPQGREGYNEQF
TRBV18,12,ASSPRQTQETQY
TRBV2,12,ASSEAGRAYEQY
TRBV6-1,14,ASSEAPGTFTDTQY
TRBV7-8,13,ASSLVRPGNTEAF
TRBV18,12,ASSQTGTLYGYT
TRBV5-1,9,ASNRNNEQF
TRBV4-3,16,ASSQAQSPIAGTYEQY
TRBV5-1,14,ASSFLQGSSYNEQF
TRBV7-3,13,ASSPGLADTDTQY
TRBV7-2,15,ASRNPILGRATGELF
TRBV5-1,14,ASSGSSGSVSNEQF
TRBV29-1,12,SVEEGGGWNEQY
TRBV20-1,13,SASSGGGLYNEQF
TRBV5-5,12,ASSLELARDTQY
TRBV29-1,13,SVVTPGLAGDEQF
TRBV27,13,ASSWTGANTGELF
TRBV20-1,18,SARARVDRVLGRVNEKLF
TRBV5-1,13,ASTQGAGGPGEQY
TRBV10-3,19,AISDPRRGSGQGGTTDTQY
TRBV24-1,16,ATSDLELTSGSTDTQY
TRBV5-1,13,ASSWTSGSTDTQY
TRBV6-5,13,ASSGTRGAQETQY
TRBV10-3,13,AISEKREAYNEQF
TRBV20-1,10,SARGSYQPQH
TRBV10-3,9,AVLSGYEQY
TRBV10-2,14,ASPDLTGVGNQPQH
TRBV20-1,14,SATSTSGNSYNEQF
TRBV24-1,8,ATSGRGAF
TRBV9,13,ASSVGRGRDNEQF